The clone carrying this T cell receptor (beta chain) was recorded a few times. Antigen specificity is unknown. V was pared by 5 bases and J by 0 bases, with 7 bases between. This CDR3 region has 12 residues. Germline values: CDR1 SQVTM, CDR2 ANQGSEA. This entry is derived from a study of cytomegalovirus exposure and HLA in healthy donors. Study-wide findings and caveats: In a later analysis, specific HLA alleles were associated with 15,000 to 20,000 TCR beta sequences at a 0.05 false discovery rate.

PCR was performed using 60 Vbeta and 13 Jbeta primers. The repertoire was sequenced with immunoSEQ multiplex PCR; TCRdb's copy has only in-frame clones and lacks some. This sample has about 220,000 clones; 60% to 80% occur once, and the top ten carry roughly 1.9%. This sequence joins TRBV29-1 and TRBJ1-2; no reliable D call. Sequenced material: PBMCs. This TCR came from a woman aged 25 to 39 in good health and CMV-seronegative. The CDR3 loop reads CSVIGTNYGYTF. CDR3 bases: TGCAGCGTTATCGGGACTAACTATGGCTACACCTTC.